This T cell receptor beta chain stems from a study of blood T cell repertoires in COVID-19. Turning to the study itself: The United States, Italy and Spain provided the acute and convalescent COVID-19 samples.

The CDR3 runs 15 residues. The germline V gene encodes CDR1 KGHDR and CDR2 SFDVKD. Trimming took 3 bases from V and 1 from J, leaving 8 bases between them. Using immunoSEQ multiplex PCR, the repertoire was profiled, and TCRdb retains in-frame clones only, with some absent. The sample consists of roughly 130,000 clones, 80% to 90% of them appearing once. Sequencing used PBMCs or T cells enriched from blood (not recorded which). This receptor was obtained from a woman aged 50 to 65 who had recovered from COVID-19. The V call is TRBV24-1, the J call TRBJ2-2; D not certain. The CDR3 loop is CATSDDTRNTGELFF. Here the CDR3 DNA reads TGTGCCACCAGTGATGACACACGGAACACCGGGGAGCTGTTTTTT.